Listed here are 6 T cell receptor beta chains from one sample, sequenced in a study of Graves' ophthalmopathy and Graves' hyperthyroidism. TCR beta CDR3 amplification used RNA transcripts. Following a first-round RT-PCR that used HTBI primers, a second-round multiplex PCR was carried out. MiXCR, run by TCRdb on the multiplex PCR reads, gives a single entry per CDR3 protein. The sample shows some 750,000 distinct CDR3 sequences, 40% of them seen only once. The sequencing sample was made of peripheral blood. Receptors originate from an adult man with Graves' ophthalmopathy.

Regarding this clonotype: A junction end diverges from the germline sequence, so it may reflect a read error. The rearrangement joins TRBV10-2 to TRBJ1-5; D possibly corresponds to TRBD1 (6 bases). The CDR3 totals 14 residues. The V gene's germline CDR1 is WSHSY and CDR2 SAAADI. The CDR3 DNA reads TGTGCCAGCAGTCACTGGACAGACAATCAGCCCCAGCATTTT. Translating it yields CASSHWTDNQPQHF.

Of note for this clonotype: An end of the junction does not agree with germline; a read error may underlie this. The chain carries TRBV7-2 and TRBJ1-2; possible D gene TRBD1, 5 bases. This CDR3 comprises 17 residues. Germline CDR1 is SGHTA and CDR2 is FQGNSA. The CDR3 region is CASSQVRGPTLNYGYTF. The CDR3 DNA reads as TGCGCCAGCAGCCAAGTGAGGGGTCCCACACTCAACTATGGCTACACCTTC.

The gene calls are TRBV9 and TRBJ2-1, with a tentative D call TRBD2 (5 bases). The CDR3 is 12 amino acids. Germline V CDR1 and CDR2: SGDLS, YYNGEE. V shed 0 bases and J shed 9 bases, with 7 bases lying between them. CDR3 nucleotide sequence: TGTGCCAGCAGCGTAGGAGGGCGTGAGCAGTTCTTC. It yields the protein CASSVGGREQFF. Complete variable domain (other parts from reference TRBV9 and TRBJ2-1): DSGVTQTPKHLITATGQRVTLRCSPRSGDLSVYWYQQSLDQGLQFLIQYYNGEERAKGNILERFSAQQFPDLHSELNLSSLELGDSALYFCASSVGGREQFFGPGTRLTVL.

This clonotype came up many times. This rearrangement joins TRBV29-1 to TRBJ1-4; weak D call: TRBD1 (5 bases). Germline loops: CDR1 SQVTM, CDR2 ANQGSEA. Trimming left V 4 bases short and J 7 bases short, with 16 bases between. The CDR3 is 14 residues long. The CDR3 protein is CSVVTARGPEKLFF. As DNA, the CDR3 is TGCAGCGTTGTGACAGCCCGGGGCCCTGAAAAACTGTTTTTT.

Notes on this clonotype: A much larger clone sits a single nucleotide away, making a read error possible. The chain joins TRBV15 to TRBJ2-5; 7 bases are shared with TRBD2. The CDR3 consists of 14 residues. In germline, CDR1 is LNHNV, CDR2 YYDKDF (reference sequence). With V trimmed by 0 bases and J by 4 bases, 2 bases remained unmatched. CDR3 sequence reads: CATSRDREGETQYF. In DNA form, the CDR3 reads TGTGCCACCAGCAGAGATAGGGAGGGAGAGACCCAGTACTTC.

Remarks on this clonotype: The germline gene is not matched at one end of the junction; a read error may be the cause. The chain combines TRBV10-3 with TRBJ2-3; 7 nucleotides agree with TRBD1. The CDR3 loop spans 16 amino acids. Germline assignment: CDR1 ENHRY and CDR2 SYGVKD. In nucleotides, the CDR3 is TGTGCCATCAGTGAGTCGACAGGGACGTTCACAGGTACGCAGTATTTT. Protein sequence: CAISESTGTFTGTQYF.